The 16 T cell receptor beta chains in this list originate from one sample, sequenced in a study of blood T cells in healthy people across ages. Sample-barcoded 5' priming and a J-beta primer mix drove a second PCR of about 7 to 11 cycles. TCRdb recomputed calls from the 5' RACE reads with MiXCR, one row per CDR3 protein. Among approximately 1.5 million distinct CDR3 sequences listed, about 31% were seen once. Sequencing was done on a sample of blood. Source of these receptors: a young woman in good health.

Remarks on this clonotype: The CDR3 ends on some other residue instead of the conserved phenylalanine or tryptophan, so this is likely a read error. The rearrangement uses TRBV3-1 and TRBJ2-5; D may be TRBD1 (5 bases). V was pared by 3 bases and J by 5 bases, with 13 bases between. Germline V lookup: CDR1 LGHDT, CDR2 YNNKEL (reference sequence). This CDR3 is 14 amino acids long. CDR3 amino acids: CASSHPAGYETQYL. The CDR3 DNA is TGTGCCAGCAGCCACCCCGCAGGGTACGAGACCCAGTACCTC.

This chain uses TRBV5-1 with TRBJ2-1; perhaps TRBD1 as D (7 bases). Germline loops: CDR1 SGHRS, CDR2 YFSETQ. This CDR3 is 15 amino acids long. Trimming pared 3 bases from V and 7 bases from J, leaving 17 bases between. Here the CDR3 reads CASSSTGPGVNEQFF. As DNA, the CDR3 is TGCGCCAGCAGCTCGACAGGGCCGGGAGTGAATGAGCAGTTCTTC.

In the case of this clonotype: Its ends do not fully match the called genes, so a read error is possible. This rearrangement joins TRBV7-6 to TRBJ1-2; maybe TRBD1 (6 bases). Germline CDR1 reads SGHVS; CDR2 reads FNYEAQ. The CDR3 spans 15 residues. The CDR3 region is CASSRDRFANYGYTF. CDR3 nucleotide sequence: TGTGCCAGCAGTCGCGACAGGTTTGCTAACTATGGTTACACCTTC.

This chain connects TRBV20-1 to TRBJ1-5; 7 bases line up with TRBD1. The V and J ends lost 6 bases and 4 bases, in that order; junction bases with no gene match: 12. This CDR3 comprises 15 residues. Per the germline V gene, CDR1 is DFQATT and CDR2 is SNEGSKA (reference sequence). The CDR3 bases are TGCAGTGCGCCCGCCTCCGGGACAGCTAATCAGCCCCAGCATTTT. Translation gives CSAPASGTANQPQHF.

There are many counts of this clonotype. The J gene is TRBJ1-2, the V gene TRBV10-2; D gene unclear. V lost 4 bases and J 2 bases, leaving 20 bases between the germline ends. CDR3 length equals 17 residues. Germline V gene data show CDR1 as WSHSY and CDR2 as SAAADI. CDR3 loop: CASSVEVQDGSNYGYTF. The CDR3 nucleotides are TGCGCCAGCAGTGTGGAAGTGCAGGACGGATCCAACTATGGCTACACCTTC.

This clonotype was observed a handful of times. V usage is TRBV7-2 and J usage is TRBJ2-3; 13 bases line up with TRBD2. This CDR3 contains 15 residues. J gave up 4 bases and V 11 bases, and 9 bases lay outside the gene matches. From germline, CDR1 is SGHTA and CDR2 FQGNSA. Here the CDR3 reads CAAPRTSGSADTQYF. The CDR3 DNA reads TGTGCCGCCCCACGGACTAGCGGGAGCGCAGATACGCAGTATTTT.

The rearrangement joins TRBV29-1 to TRBJ2-7; tentative D call: TRBD2 (5 bases). The CDR3 is 14 amino acids. V lost 8 bases and J lost 0, with 17 bases in between. From germline, CDR1 is SQVTM and CDR2 ANQGSEA. As DNA, the CDR3 is TGCAGCATTTCGGACGGACTCTCCTCCTACGAGCAGTACTTC. Its translation: CSISDGLSSYEQYF.

The gene calls are TRBV20-1 and TRBJ2-6, with D possibly being TRBD1 (5 bases). CDR3 length: 14 amino acids. The V gene lost 5 bases and the J gene lost 4 bases, with 12 bases spanning the gap. Germline-derived CDR1 and CDR2 are DFQATT and SNEGSKA (reference sequence). CDR3: CSAYAGHGANVLTF. The CDR3 nucleotides read TGCAGTGCTTATGCAGGGCACGGGGCCAACGTCCTGACTTTC.

The chain is built from TRBV6-1 and TRBJ2-6; unclear D gene. Trimming shortened V by 5 bases and J by 10 bases, and 6 bases separated the two germline ends. The CDR3 is 11 residues long. The germline gives CDR1 MNHNS, CDR2 SASEGT. CDR3 region: CASSKQNVLTF. Here the CDR3 DNA reads TGTGCCAGCAGTAAGCAGAACGTCCTGACTTTC.

This clonotype was found once. The chain recombines TRBV2 with TRBJ2-1, with D tentatively TRBD1 (6 bases). Germline V CDR1 and CDR2: SNHLY, FYNNEI. With 6 bases removed from V and 0 bases from J, the gap between germline ends came to 9 bases. The CDR3 is 14 amino acids. The CDR3 DNA sequence: TGTGCCAGCAGAGGACAGCCCTCCTACAATGAGCAGTTCTTC. Its translation is CASRGQPSYNEQFF.

This clonotype was observed a few times. V and J are TRBV20-1 and TRBJ2-7, with TRBD2 matching 7 bases. Germline loops: CDR1 DFQATT, CDR2 SNEGSKA (reference sequence). The ends lost 3 bases at V and 4 bases at J; junction bases unmatched: 6. The CDR3 sequence is 13 residues long. The CDR3 reads CSARVTSAYEQYF. Here the CDR3 DNA reads TGCAGTGCTAGGGTCACTAGCGCGTACGAGCAGTACTTC.

In its sample, this clonotype was seen once. The rearrangement links TRBV3-1 to TRBJ2-1, with 8 positions matching TRBD2. Germline CDR1 and CDR2: LGHDT and YNNKEL (reference sequence). With V trimmed by 1 base and J by 7 bases, 12 bases remained unmatched. The CDR3 has 17 amino acids. The CDR3: CASSQGIEAGASNEQFF. CDR3 sequence (DNA): TGTGCCAGCAGCCAAGGGATTGAAGCGGGGGCCTCGAATGAGCAGTTCTTC.

This clonotype was observed a few times. The chain links TRBV15 to TRBJ1-1, with TRBD1 identical over 8 bases. Germline assignment: CDR1 LNHNV and CDR2 YYDKDF (reference sequence). The CDR3 runs 17 residues. The V and J ends lost 5 bases and 1 base, in that order; junction bases with no gene match: 12. As DNA, the CDR3 is TGTGCCACCAGCGCGACCCCAGGGGGCTCGTGGAACACTGAAGCTTTCTTT. Amino acids: CATSATPGGSWNTEAFF.

This clonotype was recorded only once. This chain uses TRBV5-1 with TRBJ2-1, with 7 positions matching TRBD2. The CDR3 contains 17 residues. Trimming took 6 bases from V and 0 from J; bases not matched to a gene: 12. CDR1 and CDR2 from the germline V gene are SGHRS and YFSETQ. Here the CDR3 reads CASMASGGLGSYNEQFF. Written as DNA, the CDR3 is TGCGCCAGCATGGCTAGCGGAGGATTAGGCTCCTACAATGAGCAGTTCTTC.

Many counts were recorded for this clonotype. In DNA, the CDR3 is TGCAGTGCTAGAGTTAGCGGGGGAACCTACGAGCAGTACTTC. Encoded protein: CSARVSGGTYEQYF. The chain is built from TRBV20-1 and TRBJ2-7, with 9 bases fitting TRBD2. The CDR3 totals 14 residues. Germline V gene data show CDR1 as DFQATT and CDR2 as SNEGSKA (reference sequence). The V and J ends lost 1 base and 2 bases, in that order; junction bases with no gene match: 3.

Comments on this clonotype: A read error may produce the germline difference seen at one junction end. The rearrangement uses TRBV4-1 and TRBJ2-5, with 11 bases fitting TRBD2. This CDR3 region has 19 residues. Germline V gene lookup returns CDR1 MGHRA and CDR2 YSYEKL. The CDR3: CASGQEAPLAGGLQETQYF. DNA for the CDR3: TGCGCCAGCGGCCAAGAAGCCCCCCTAGCGGGAGGCCTCCAAGAGACCCAGTACTTC.